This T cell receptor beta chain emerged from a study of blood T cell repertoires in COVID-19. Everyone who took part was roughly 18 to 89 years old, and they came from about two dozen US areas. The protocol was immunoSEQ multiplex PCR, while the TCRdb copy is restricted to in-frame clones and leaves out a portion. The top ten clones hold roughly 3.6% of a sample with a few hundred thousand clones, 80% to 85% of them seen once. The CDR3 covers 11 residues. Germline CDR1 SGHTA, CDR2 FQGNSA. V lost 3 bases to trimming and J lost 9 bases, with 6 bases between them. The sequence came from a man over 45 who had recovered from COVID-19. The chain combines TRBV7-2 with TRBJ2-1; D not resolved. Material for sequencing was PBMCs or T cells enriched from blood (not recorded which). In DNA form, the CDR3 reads TGTGCCAGCAGCTTCGGCGGTGAGCAGTTCTTC. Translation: CASSFGGEQFF. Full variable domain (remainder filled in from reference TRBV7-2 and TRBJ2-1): GAGVSQSPSNKVTEKGKDVELRCDPISGHTALYWYRQSLGQGLEFLIYFQGNSAPDKSGLPSDRFSAERTGGSVSTLTIQRTQQEDSAVYLCASSFGGEQFFGPGTRLTVL.